Below, one T cell receptor (beta chain) is given with its context. No antigen is known for it. This sample is part of a study of human versus mouse CDR3 diversity and MHC coevolution. About the research overall: Samples had between about 5.5 x 10^6 and 1.7 x 10^7 valid reads. Study-wide points: Most of the three human donors had the lowest clonal inequality. By iCHAO1, human TCR beta clonotypes numbered approximately 1.6 million, the most.

Cells were CD45RO-negative CD62L-positive naive CD4 T cells sorted from PBMCs. Data came from immunoSEQ multiplex PCR; TCRdb stores just in-frame clones and leaves some out. This sample has about 77,000 clones, with 92% found just once. Input material: naive CD4+ T cells from blood. Regarding subset: CD45RO-negative CD62L-positive naive CD4 T cells. The TCR comes from a person aged 25 to 75 in good health.

The CDR3 sequence: CAISERGRSSYNSPLHF. The DNA for the CDR3 is TGTGCCATCAGTGAGAGGGGCAGGAGCTCCTATAATTCACCCCTCCACTTT. V gene TRBV10-3 combines with J gene TRBJ1-6, with D maybe TRBD1 (5 bases). Germline CDR1 is ENHRY and CDR2 is SYGVKD. V was shortened by 2 bases and J by 0 bases, with 11 bases between the two germline ends. CDR3 size: 17 residues.